The source of this TCR beta chain is a study of blood T cell repertoires in COVID-19. Study-wide background: T cells, B-cell-depleted T cells, or PBMCs supplied cDNA or gDNA.

The V gene's germline CDR1 is SGHNT and CDR2 YYREEE (reference sequence). This CDR3 comprises 16 residues. Trimming took off 0 bases at V and 2 bases at J, with 13 bases between the two ends. Per the authors' pipeline: Amplification with reference gene primers provided the estimates of nucleated cell counts. Repertoires were generated with immunoSEQ multiplex PCR, while TCRdb's copy carries only in-frame clones and drops some. Clone size and the V and J calls come from that table; the DNA yielded D and trimming. The sample shows roughly 180,000 clones, 70% to 90% of them seen only once. The sequencing sample was made of peripheral blood. This sequence originates from a man between 65 and 79 years old with active or convalescent COVID-19. J is TRBJ2-3 and V is TRBV5-4; a possible D gene is TRBD1 (5 bases). In DNA form, the CDR3 reads TGTGCCAGCAGCTTGGCCGCGACAGCCGTCACAGATACGCAGTATTTT. Its translation: CASSLAATAVTDTQYF.